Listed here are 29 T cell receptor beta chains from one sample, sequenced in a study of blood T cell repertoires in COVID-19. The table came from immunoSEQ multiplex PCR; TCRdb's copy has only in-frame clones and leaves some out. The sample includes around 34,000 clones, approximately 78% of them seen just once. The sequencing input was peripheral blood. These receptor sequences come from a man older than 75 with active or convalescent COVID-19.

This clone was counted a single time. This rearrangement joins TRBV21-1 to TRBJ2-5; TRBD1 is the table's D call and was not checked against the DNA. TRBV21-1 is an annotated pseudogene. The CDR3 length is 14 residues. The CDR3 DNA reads TGTGCCAGCGGGGCCATACGCAACCCAGAGACCCAGTACTTC. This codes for CASGAIRNPETQYF.

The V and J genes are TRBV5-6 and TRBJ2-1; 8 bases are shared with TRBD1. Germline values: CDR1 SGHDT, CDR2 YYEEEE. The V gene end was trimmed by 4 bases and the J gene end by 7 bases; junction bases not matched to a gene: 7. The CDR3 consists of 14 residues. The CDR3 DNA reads TGTGCCAGCAGCATAACCGGGACAGGAAATGAGCAGTTCTTC. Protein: CASSITGTGNEQFF.

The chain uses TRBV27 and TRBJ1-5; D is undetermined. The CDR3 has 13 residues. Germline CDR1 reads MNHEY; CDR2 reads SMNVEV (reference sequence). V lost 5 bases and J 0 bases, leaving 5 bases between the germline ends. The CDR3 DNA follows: TGTGCCAGCAGTCTAACTAGCAATCAGCCCCAGCATTTT. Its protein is CASSLTSNQPQHF.

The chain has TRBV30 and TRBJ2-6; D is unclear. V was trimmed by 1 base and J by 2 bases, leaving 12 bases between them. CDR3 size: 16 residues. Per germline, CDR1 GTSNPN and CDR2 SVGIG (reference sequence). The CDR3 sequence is CAWSARSRAGANVLTF. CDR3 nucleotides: TGTGCCTGGAGTGCCCGGTCTCGAGCTGGGGCCAACGTCCTGACTTTC.

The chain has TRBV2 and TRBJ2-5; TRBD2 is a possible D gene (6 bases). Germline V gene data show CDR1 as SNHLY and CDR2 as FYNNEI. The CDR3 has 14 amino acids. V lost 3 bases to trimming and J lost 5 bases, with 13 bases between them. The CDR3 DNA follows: TGTGCCAGCAGTGATGGGGTGGGGGGTGAGACCCAGTACTTC. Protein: CASSDGVGGETQYF.

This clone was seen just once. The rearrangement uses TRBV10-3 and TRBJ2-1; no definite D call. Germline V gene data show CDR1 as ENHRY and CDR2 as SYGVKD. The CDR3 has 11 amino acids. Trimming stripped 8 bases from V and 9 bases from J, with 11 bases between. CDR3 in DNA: TGTGCCATCGAAGGTACGGGTGAGCAGTTCTTC. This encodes CAIEGTGEQFF.

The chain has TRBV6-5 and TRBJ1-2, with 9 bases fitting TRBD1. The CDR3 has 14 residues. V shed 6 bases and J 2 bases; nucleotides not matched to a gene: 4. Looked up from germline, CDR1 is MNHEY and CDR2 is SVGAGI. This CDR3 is CASSDRGKNYGYTF. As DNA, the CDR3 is TGTGCCAGCAGCGACAGGGGGAAGAACTATGGCTACACCTTC.

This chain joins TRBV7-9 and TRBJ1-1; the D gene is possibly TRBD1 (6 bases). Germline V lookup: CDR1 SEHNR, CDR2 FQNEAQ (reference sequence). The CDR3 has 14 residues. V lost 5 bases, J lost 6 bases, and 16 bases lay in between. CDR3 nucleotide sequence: TGTGCCAGCAGCCCGGACAGTATGTTCCCTGAAGCTTTCTTT. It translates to CASSPDSMFPEAFF.

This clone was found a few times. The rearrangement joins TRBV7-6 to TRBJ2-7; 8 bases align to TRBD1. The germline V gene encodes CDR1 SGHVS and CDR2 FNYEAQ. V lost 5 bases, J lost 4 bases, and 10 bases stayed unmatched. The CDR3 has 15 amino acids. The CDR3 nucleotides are TGTGCCAGCAGCCTAGGAGACAGGGGCCCATACGAGCAGTACTTC. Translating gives CASSLGDRGPYEQYF.

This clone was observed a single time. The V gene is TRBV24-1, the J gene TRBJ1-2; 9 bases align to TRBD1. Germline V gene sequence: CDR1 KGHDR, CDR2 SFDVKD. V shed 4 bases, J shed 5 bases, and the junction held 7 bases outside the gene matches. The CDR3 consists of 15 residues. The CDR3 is CATSESTGGAYGYTF. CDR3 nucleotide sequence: TGTGCCACCAGTGAATCGACAGGGGGGGCATATGGCTACACCTTC.

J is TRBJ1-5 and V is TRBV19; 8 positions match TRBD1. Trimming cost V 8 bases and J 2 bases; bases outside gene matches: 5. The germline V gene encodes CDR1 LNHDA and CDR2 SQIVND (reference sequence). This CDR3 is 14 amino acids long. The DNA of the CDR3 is TGTGCCAGTGGAGGACAGGGAGGCAATCAGCCCCAGCATTTT. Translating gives CASGGQGGNQPQHF.

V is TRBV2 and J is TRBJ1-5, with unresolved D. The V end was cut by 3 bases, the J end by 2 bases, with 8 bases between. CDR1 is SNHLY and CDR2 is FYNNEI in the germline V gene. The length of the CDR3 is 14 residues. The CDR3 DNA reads TGTGCCAGCAGTGATGTAATTGGCAATCAGCCCCAGCATTTT. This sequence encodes CASSDVIGNQPQHF.

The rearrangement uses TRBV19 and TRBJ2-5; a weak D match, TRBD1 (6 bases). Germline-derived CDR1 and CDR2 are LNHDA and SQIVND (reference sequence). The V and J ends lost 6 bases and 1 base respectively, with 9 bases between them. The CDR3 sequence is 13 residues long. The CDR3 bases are TGTGCCAGTAGAAAGGACAGCCAAGAGACCCAGTACTTC. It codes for CASRKDSQETQYF.

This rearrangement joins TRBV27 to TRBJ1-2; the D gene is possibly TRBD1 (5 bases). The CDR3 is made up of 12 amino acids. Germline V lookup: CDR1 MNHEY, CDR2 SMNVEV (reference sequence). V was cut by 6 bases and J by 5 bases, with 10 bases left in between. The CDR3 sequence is CASRAGQYGYTF. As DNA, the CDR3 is TGTGCCAGCAGGGCAGGGCAATATGGCTACACCTTC.

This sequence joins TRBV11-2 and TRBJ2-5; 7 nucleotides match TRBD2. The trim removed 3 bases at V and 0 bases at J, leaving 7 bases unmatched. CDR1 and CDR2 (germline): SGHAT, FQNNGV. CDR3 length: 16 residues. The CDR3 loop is CASSFWSGEYQETQYF. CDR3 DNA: TGTGCCAGCAGCTTTTGGAGCGGGGAGTACCAAGAGACCCAGTACTTC.

The CDR3 nucleotides read TGTGCCAGCAGCCCGTCGGACAGCTCCATCCTCTATGGCTACACCTTC. Translation gives CASSPSDSSILYGYTF. The V call is TRBV3-1 (or the pseudogene TRBV3-2), the J call TRBJ1-2, with a possible D match to TRBD1 (6 bases). This CDR3 has 16 residues. V was trimmed by 4 bases and J by 4 bases, leaving 19 bases between them. Germline V lookup: CDR1 LGHDT, CDR2 YNNKEL (reference sequence).

The CDR3 here is CASSEPQGNNQPQHF. Written as DNA, the CDR3 is TGCGCCAGCAGTGAGCCCCAGGGTAACAATCAGCCCCAGCATTTT. The chain carries TRBV10-2 and TRBJ1-5; tentatively, D is TRBD1 (5 bases). The CDR3 totals 15 residues. Germline CDR1 WSHSY, CDR2 SAAADI. The V end was cut by 2 bases, the J end by 3 bases, with 11 bases between.

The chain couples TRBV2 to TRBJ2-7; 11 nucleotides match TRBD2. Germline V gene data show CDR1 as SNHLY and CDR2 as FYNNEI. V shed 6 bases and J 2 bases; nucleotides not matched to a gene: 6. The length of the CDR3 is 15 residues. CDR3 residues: CASRGGTSGAYEQYF. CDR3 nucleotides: TGTGCCAGCAGAGGAGGGACTAGCGGAGCCTACGAGCAGTACTTC.

The CDR3 reads CASSPDLGVGVAGARNTQYF. CDR3 bases: TGCGCCAGCAGCCCGGACTTAGGGGTTGGCGTAGCGGGAGCACGAAATACGCAGTATTTT. The chain carries TRBV5-1 and TRBJ2-3; TRBD2 agrees at 9 bases. The CDR3 contains 20 residues. Germline trimming cut 4 bases from V and 7 bases from J; bases unmatched to any gene: 25. CDR1 SGHRS and CDR2 YFSETQ come from the germline V gene. The variable domain in full, completed from reference TRBV5-1 and TRBJ2-3, reads KAGVTQTPRYLIKTRGQQVTLSCSPISGHRSVSWYQQTPGQGLQFLFEYFSETQRNKGNFPGRFSGRQFSNSRSEMNVSTLELGDSALYLCASSPDLGVGVAGARNTQYFGPGTRLTVL.

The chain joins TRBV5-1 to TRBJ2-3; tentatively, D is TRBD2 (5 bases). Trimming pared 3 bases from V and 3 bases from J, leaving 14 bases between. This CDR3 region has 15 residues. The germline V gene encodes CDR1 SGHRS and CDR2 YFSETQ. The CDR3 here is CASSSGIRETDTQYF. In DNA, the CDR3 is TGCGCCAGCAGCTCCGGGATTAGGGAAACAGATACGCAGTATTTT.

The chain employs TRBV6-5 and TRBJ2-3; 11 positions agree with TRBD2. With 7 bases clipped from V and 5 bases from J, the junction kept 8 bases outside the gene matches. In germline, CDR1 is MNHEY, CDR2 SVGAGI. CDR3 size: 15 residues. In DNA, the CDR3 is TGTGCCAGCAAACCGGGACTAGCGGCCCAAGATACGCAGTATTTT. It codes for CASKPGLAAQDTQYF.

The chain's CDR3 is CATGESGANTEAFF. CDR3 sequence (DNA): TGTGCCACGGGGGAGAGCGGGGCCAACACTGAAGCTTTCTTT. This chain links TRBV2 with TRBJ1-1; D perhaps matches TRBD1 (5 bases). Between the trimmed V and J ends, which lost 10 bases and 2 bases, there was a span of 17 bases. Germline-derived CDR1 and CDR2 are SNHLY and FYNNEI. CDR3 length equals 14 residues.

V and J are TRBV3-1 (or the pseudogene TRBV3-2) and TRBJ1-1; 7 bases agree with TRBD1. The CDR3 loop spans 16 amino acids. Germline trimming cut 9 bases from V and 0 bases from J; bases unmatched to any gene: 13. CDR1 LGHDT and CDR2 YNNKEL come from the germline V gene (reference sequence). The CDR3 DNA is TGTGCCAGGCACTCTGTAAACAGGGGCGTGAACACTGAAGCTTTCTTT. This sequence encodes CARHSVNRGVNTEAFF.

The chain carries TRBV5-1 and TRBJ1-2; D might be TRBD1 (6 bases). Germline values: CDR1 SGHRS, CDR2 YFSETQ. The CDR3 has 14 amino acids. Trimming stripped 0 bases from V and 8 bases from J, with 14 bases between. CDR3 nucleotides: TGCGCCAGCAGCTTGGTCTCCGGGACACAAGGCTACACCTTC. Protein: CASSLVSGTQGYTF.

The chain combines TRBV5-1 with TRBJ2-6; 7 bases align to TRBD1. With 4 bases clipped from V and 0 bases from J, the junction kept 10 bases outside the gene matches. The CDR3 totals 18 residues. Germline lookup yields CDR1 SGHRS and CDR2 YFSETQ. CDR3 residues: CASSTQQGHHSGANVLTF. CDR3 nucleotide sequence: TGCGCCAGCAGCACCCAACAGGGGCACCACTCTGGGGCCAACGTCCTGACTTTC.

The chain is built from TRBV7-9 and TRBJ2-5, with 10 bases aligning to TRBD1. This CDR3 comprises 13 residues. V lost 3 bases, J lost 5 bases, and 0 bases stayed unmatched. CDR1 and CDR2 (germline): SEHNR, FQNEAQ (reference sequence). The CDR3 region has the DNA TGTGCCAGCAGCTTGGGACAGGGGGAGACCCAGTACTTC. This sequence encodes CASSLGQGETQYF. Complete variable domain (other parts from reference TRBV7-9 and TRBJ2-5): DTGVSQNPRHKITKRGQNVTFRCDPISEHNRLYWYRQTLGQGPEFLTYFQNEAQLEKSRLLSDRFSAERPKGSFSTLEIQRTEQGDSAMYLCASSLGQGETQYFGPGTRLLVL.

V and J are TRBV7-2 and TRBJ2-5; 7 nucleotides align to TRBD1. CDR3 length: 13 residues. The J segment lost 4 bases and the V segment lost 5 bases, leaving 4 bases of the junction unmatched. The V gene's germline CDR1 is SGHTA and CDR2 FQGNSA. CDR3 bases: TGTGCCAGCAGCCTCGGGGACAGAGAGACCCAGTACTTC. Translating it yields CASSLGDRETQYF.

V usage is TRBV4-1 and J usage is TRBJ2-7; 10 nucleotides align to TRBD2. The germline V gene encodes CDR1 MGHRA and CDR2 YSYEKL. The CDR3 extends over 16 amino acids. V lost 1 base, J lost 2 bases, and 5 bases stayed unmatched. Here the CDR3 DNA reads TGCGCCAGCAGCCAAGTGGAACTAGCGGGACCCTACGAGCAGTACTTC. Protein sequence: CASSQVELAGPYEQYF.

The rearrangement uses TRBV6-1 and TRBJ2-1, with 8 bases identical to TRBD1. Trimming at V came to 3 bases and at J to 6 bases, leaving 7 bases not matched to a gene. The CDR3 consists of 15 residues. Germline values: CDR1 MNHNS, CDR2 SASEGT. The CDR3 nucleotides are TGTGCCAGCAGTGACCAGGACAGGGAGGTCAATGAGCAGTTCTTC. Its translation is CASSDQDREVNEQFF.